This TCR beta chain was sequenced for a study of blood T cell repertoires in COVID-19. Study summary: The origin of the acute and convalescent COVID-19 samples was the United States, Italy and Spain. From T cells, B-cell-depleted T cells, or PBMCs came the material, which was cDNA or gDNA.

Per the original data handling: Reference gene primers were amplified, and this amplification served to estimate nucleated cell counts. This table comes from immunoSEQ multiplex PCR, and its TCRdb copy is limited to in-frame clones, with some not included. For V, J and clone size, that table is used; D and trimming come from the DNA. The sample has around 57,000 clones, 70% to 85% seen once; the top ten hold less than 7%. Germline-derived CDR1 and CDR2 are SGDLS and YYNGEE. The CDR3 is made up of 14 amino acids. The V and J ends lost 0 bases and 5 bases respectively, with 12 bases between them. The sample comprised peripheral blood. J is TRBJ2-7 and V is TRBV9; weak D call: TRBD1 (6 bases). The sequence was obtained from a woman in her sixties or seventies with acute or convalescent COVID-19. The CDR3 here is CASSVGGGRNEQYF. In nucleotides, the CDR3 is TGTGCCAGCAGCGTAGGAGGGGGAAGGAACGAGCAGTACTTC.